Described below is a single T cell receptor (beta chain) sequence and its context. Its antigen is still unknown. The input lacks base qualities; no much larger clone sits a single base away. This specimen belongs to a study of blood T cell repertoires in COVID-19 (dated by TCRdb to 2019 to 2021). The study in broad terms: Collaborator samples came from the United States, Italy and Spain and covered acute and convalescent phases of COVID-19. The material from the prospective study consisted of cDNA or gDNA derived from T cells, B-cell-depleted T cells, or PBMCs. Deeply sampled blood TCRbeta repertoires from subjects exposed to, actively infected with, or recovered from COVID-19 were included in the dataset. The repertoires were released in a freely available public database intended as a resource for research on the immune response to SARS-CoV-2. Samples were obtained from the ongoing ImmuneRACE study (first 160 participants) and from over a thousand subjects provided by 6 global collaborators. A de-identified subject ID, COVID-19 status, age in years and sex were almost always included in the sample metadata. Where HLA class I and class II types were available, the types were taken from metadata supplied by the sample provider, not from assay-based typing. The investigation overall reported the following: Clinical and demographic metadata were provided uncurated, with the amount varying by source and participant.

Sequences LNHDA (CDR1) and SQIVND (CDR2) are obtained from the germline V gene (reference sequence). The CDR3 sequence holds 13 residues, the cysteine and phenylalanine included. CDR3 DNA is the only sequence kept; it has 39 bases, read in frame from the first base. V has 3 bases trimmed and J has 4 bases trimmed; junction bases matching no gene number 3. One collaborating source in Seattle enrolled patients while the patients were actively infected and followed the patients over time throughout the course of disease. Whole blood was collected in K2EDTA tubes by collaborating institutions according to the institutions' own protocols. For TCRbeta analysis, collaborators shipped samples in one of three forms: frozen whole blood, isolated PBMCs, or DNA extracted from either of those sample types. TCRbeta CDR3 regions were amplified from genomic DNA using the immunoSEQ Assay, a bias-controlled multiplex PCR. Concerning the study's data processing: Within the assay, amplification of reference gene primers was used to estimate how many nucleated cells each sample contained. To quantify the absolute abundance of each unique TCRbeta CDR3 rearrangement, sequence reads were collapsed and filtered. Productive Simpson clonality was computed per sample as the square root of Simpson's diversity index over productive rearrangements. TCRdb holds this immuneACCESS table with in-frame rearrangements only. Some clones are missing; in checked studies, unresolved V genes explain under half, and the rest has no known cause. The V and J calls and clone size are taken from that table; D and trimming were inferred from the DNA. The sample data list over 250,000 clones, and 70% to 90% of these were observed just once. The ten largest clones represent about 6% of the sample.

The chain is assembled from TRBV19 and TRBJ2-7; the junction holds 7 bases that match TRBD1. Sequencing was performed on peripheral blood. The sequence derives from a woman between 45 and 60 years old with COVID-19, enrolled during active disease. For the CDR3, the sequence is CASSIDRDYEQYF. Here is the DNA: TGTGCCAGTAGTATCGACAGGGATTACGAGCAGTACTTC.